The next 13 T cell receptor beta chains were all read from a single sample in a study of graft-versus-host responses after intestinal transplantation. TCRdb keeps only in-frame clones here, not all; method: immunoSEQ multiplex PCR. The data hold about 8,200 clones, with nearly 95% observed a single time. The source material was PBMCs, sampled 11 days after intestinal transplantation. These receptors originate from a human patient who received an intestinal transplant, so some T cells may come from the graft donor.

This clone was detected only once. This chain links TRBV19 with TRBJ1-1; tentative D call: TRBD1 (6 bases). The ends were cut back, 6 bases at V and 0 bases at J, with 11 bases in the middle. The V gene's germline CDR1 is LNHDA and CDR2 SQIVND (reference sequence). The length of the CDR3 is 14 residues. In DNA form, the CDR3 reads TGTGCCAGTAGGATACAGGGCATGAACACTGAAGCTTTCTTT. Amino acids: CASRIQGMNTEAFF.

V is TRBV2 and J is TRBJ1-2; D gene uncertain. CDR3 length: 15 amino acids. Trimming removed 6 bases at V and 5 bases at J, with 19 bases between. Germline V gene lookup returns CDR1 SNHLY and CDR2 FYNNEI. The CDR3 nucleotides read TGTGCCAGCAGCAGTACCCTGGCAGGAAGTTATGGCTACACCTTC. Its translation: CASSSTLAGSYGYTF.

CDR3 in amino acids: CASSRGGSSGRGASYEQYF. CDR3 coding DNA: TGCGCCAGCAGCCGAGGAGGGTCTAGCGGGCGGGGCGCTTCCTACGAGCAGTACTTC. The genes are TRBV4-1 and TRBJ2-7, with TRBD2 matching 8 bases. CDR3 length equals 19 residues. Germline trimming cut 4 bases from V and 1 base from J; bases unmatched to any gene: 18. Germline assignment: CDR1 MGHRA and CDR2 YSYEKL.

This chain links TRBV11-2 with TRBJ1-4; the D gene is possibly TRBD1 (5 bases). The CDR3 is made up of 16 amino acids. V was pared by 4 bases and J by 0 bases, with 12 bases between. Germline loops: CDR1 SGHAT, CDR2 FQNNGV. The CDR3 DNA follows: TGTGCCAGCAGCTGGCAGGGTGTGGCAACTAATGAAAAACTGTTTTTT. Residues: CASSWQGVATNEKLFF.

The rearrangement uses TRBV9 and TRBJ2-5, with a possible D match to TRBD2 (6 bases). The CDR3 loop spans 17 amino acids. V was cut by 0 bases and J by 5 bases, with 20 bases left in between. Per germline, CDR1 SGDLS and CDR2 YYNGEE. CDR3 coding DNA: TGTGCCAGCAGCGTAGAAGGAGGTGGCGGGACTGGGGAGACCCAGTACTTC. Protein product: CASSVEGGGGTGETQYF. The full variable domain, completed using reference TRBV9 and TRBJ2-5, is DSGVTQTPKHLITATGQRVTLRCSPRSGDLSVYWYQQSLDQGLQFLIQYYNGEERAKGNILERFSAQQFPDLHSELNLSSLELGDSALYFCASSVEGGGGTGETQYFGPGTRLLVL.

The count of this clone is one. Additional DNA sequences in this sample encode the identical CDR3. V and J are TRBV11-1 and TRBJ1-1, with TRBD1 identical over 7 bases. Trimming removed 4 bases from V and 11 bases from J; junction bases left unmatched: 7. CDR3 length: 12 residues. The germline V gene has CDR1 SGHAT and CDR2 FQDESV (reference sequence). As DNA, the CDR3 is TGTGCCAGCAGCTATACAGGGGTACCGGCTTTCTTT. Its translation: CASSYTGVPAFF.

The CDR3 reads CASSLGRGGVNEQFF. The DNA of the CDR3 is TGTGCCAGCAGCTTAGGGAGGGGGGGGGTAAATGAGCAGTTCTTC. The chain has TRBV11-2 and TRBJ2-1, with TRBD2 as a possible D gene (7 bases). The CDR3 spans 15 residues. Germline CDR1 reads SGHAT; CDR2 reads FQNNGV. The V gene lost 1 base and the J gene lost 7 bases, with 14 bases spanning the gap.

The chain has TRBV28 and TRBJ1-2, with 8 bases lining up with TRBD1. CDR1 is MDHEN, CDR2 SYDVKM, per germline. Trimming at V came to 3 bases and at J to 4 bases, leaving 4 bases not matched to a gene. There are 14 residues in the CDR3. The CDR3 DNA reads as TGTGCCAGCAGTTTCTCGGACAGGGTCTATGGCTACACCTTC. This sequence encodes CASSFSDRVYGYTF.

CDR3 coding DNA: TGTGCCAGCAGTATAGGGGGCATCGATGAGCAGTTCTTC. The encoded protein is CASSIGGIDEQFF. The genes are TRBV6-5 and TRBJ2-1; 7 bases map to TRBD1. The junction had 6 bases not matched to a gene; V was cut back by 5 bases and J by 8 bases. Germline V CDR1 and CDR2: MNHEY, SVGAGI. The CDR3 has 13 residues.

The table lists this clone with a count of one. Germline and junction disagree at one end, which may indicate a read error. The gene calls are TRBV7-7 and TRBJ2-1; the match to TRBD1 covers 7 bases. Germline V lookup: CDR1 SSHAT, CDR2 FNYEAQ (reference sequence). The CDR3 contains 13 residues. The CDR3 DNA is TGTGCTAGCAGCTTAGCAGGGGGCAATGAGCAGTTCTTC. It encodes CASSLAGGNEQFF.

This clone occurred once. This sequence joins TRBV7-6 and TRBJ2-7; 7 positions agree with TRBD2. CDR1 and CDR2 from the germline V gene are SGHVS and FNYEAQ. After removal of 3 bases from V and 2 bases from J, the junction contained 4 bases not matched to a gene. The CDR3 runs to 14 residues. The CDR3 is CASSFSSGAYEQYF. The CDR3 bases are TGTGCCAGCAGCTTTTCTAGCGGAGCCTACGAGCAGTACTTC.

The rearrangement joins TRBV2 to TRBJ1-1, with 9 positions matching TRBD1. CDR1 SNHLY and CDR2 FYNNEI come from the germline V gene. The CDR3 loop spans 17 amino acids. Trimming at V came to 8 bases and at J to 2 bases, leaving 15 bases not matched to a gene. CDR3 region: CASGLTTGGRINTEAFF. The CDR3 region has the DNA TGTGCCAGCGGCTTGACGACAGGGGGTAGGATTAACACTGAAGCTTTCTTT.

The chain carries TRBV27 and TRBJ1-1; D ambiguous. CDR1 is MNHEY, CDR2 SMNVEV, per germline (reference sequence). The CDR3 contains 13 residues. Trimming shortened V by 5 bases and J by 1 base, and 8 bases separated the two germline ends. The CDR3 sequence is CASSPRENTEAFF. For the CDR3, the DNA is TGTGCCAGCAGTCCCCGGGAGAACACTGAAGCTTTCTTT.